Listed here are 7 T cell receptor beta chains from one sample, sequenced in a study of CXCR3-negative and CXCR3-positive naive CD8 T cells. Researchers prepared the TRB cDNA libraries using 5' RACE with UMI labels. TCRdb derives one entry per CDR3 protein from the 5' RACE reads, leaving out DNA. This repertoire comprises nearly 110,000 distinct CDR3 sequences; its ten largest clones make up over 0.35%. General study findings and limits: CXCR3-positive naive cells had TRB CDR3s that were more hydrophobic than CXCR3-negative naive cells had.

Antigens of these TCRs are unknown. Sample: naive CXCR3+ CD8+ T cells from blood. As to subset: CD45RO-CCR7+CD27+CD95- naive CD8+ T cells expressing CXCR3 (TNR3+). The receptors were gathered from a human donor in good health. Some clones in this sample may be carry-over from other donors' samples.

V gene TRBV25-1 combines with J gene TRBJ1-2; TCRdb selects TRBD1, and the lack of DNA leaves this call unchecked. The CDR3 has 13 residues. CDR1 MGHDK and CDR2 SYGVNS come from the germline V gene. This CDR3 is CASSDITGRGYTF.

This chain connects TRBV2 to TRBJ2-7. The germline V gene encodes CDR1 SNHLY and CDR2 FYNNEI. The CDR3 sequence is 13 residues long. CDR3 protein: CASSEGTSYEQYF. Supplemented by reference TRBV2 and TRBJ2-7, the full variable domain reads EPEVTQTPSHQVTQMGQEVILRCVPISNHLYFYWYRQILGQKVEFLVSFYNNEISEKSEIFDDQFSVERPDGSNFTLKIRSTKLEDSAMYFCASSEGTSYEQYFGPGTRLTVT.

V gene TRBV3-1 combines with J gene TRBJ1-5; the D call of TRBD1 rests on TCRdb alone, since no DNA is present to check it. The V gene's germline CDR1 is LGHDT and CDR2 YNNKEL (reference sequence). The CDR3 has 21 amino acids. This CDR3 reads CASSQERGTDRGLEGNQPQHF.

The gene calls are TRBV21-1 and TRBJ1-2. TRBV21-1 is a pseudogene. The CDR3 is made up of 15 amino acids. CDR3 loop: CASSLKGLGNYGYTF.

The chain joins TRBV6-5 to TRBJ2-2; TCRdb gives TRBD1 as the D gene, but with no DNA this cannot be confirmed. Germline CDR1 is MNHEY and CDR2 is SVGAGI. This CDR3 region has 13 residues. The CDR3 protein is CASSPQGGGELFF.

The rearrangement uses TRBV5-1 and TRBJ2-3; TCRdb picks TRBD2, but there is no DNA to check that call. This CDR3 has 18 residues. The germline gives CDR1 SGHRS, CDR2 YFSETQ. CDR3 loop: CASSLDGLAATSTDTQYF.

This rearrangement joins TRBV7-9 to TRBJ1-2; lacking DNA, the TRBD1 call made by TCRdb goes unchecked. The CDR3 consists of 15 residues. From germline, CDR1 is SEHNR and CDR2 FQNEAQ (reference sequence). The CDR3 loop is CASSFPGQAHYGYTF.